This T cell receptor (beta chain) originates from a study of blood T cell repertoires in COVID-19. Sequencing was performed with immunoSEQ multiplex PCR; in TCRdb, only in-frame clones are kept and a portion is missing. Among approximately 52,000 clones listed, 89% were seen once. Between the trimmed V and J ends, which lost 0 bases and 4 bases, there was a span of 7 bases. The CDR3 consists of 14 residues. Germline values: CDR1 LGHDT, CDR2 YNNKEL (reference sequence). The chain joins TRBV3-1 (or the pseudogene TRBV3-2) to TRBJ2-1; maybe TRBD2 (6 bases). The sequenced sample consisted of peripheral blood. The TCR originated in a man in his 60s with active COVID-19. DNA of the CDR3: TGTGCCAGCAGCCAAGATGGGGGGTACAATGAGCAGTTCTTC. Its translation: CASSQDGGYNEQFF.